Given below is one T cell receptor beta chain in context. Using immunoSEQ multiplex PCR, the repertoire was profiled, and TCRdb retains in-frame clones only, with some absent. The sample carries over a million clones, more than 75% recorded once. This specimen belongs to a study of shared clonotypes between healthy human individuals. Germline-derived CDR1 and CDR2 are KGHSH and LQKENI. V lost 3 bases to trimming and J lost 2 bases, with 10 bases between them. This CDR3 has 14 residues. The chain couples TRBV18 to TRBJ2-5, with D perhaps matching TRBD1 (6 bases). Sequenced sample: memory CD4+ T cells from PBMCs. Sample subset: CD45RA-negative fraction. The receptor was derived from a man between 18 and 29 years old in good health. Some clones in this sample may be carry-over from other donors' samples. The CDR3 region is CASSPSRGQETQYF. The CDR3 DNA is TGTGCCAGCTCACCCTCCAGGGGTCAAGAGACCCAGTACTTC.